This T cell receptor beta chain was sequenced for a study of blood T cell repertoires in COVID-19. The CDR3 spans 15 residues. Germline values: CDR1 SGHTA, CDR2 FQGTGA. Trimming cost V 5 bases and J 2 bases, with 13 bases left between them. Repertoires were generated with immunoSEQ multiplex PCR, while TCRdb's copy carries only in-frame clones and drops some. The sample consists of 200,000 or so clones, roughly 84% of them appearing once. The sequence came from a woman in her fifties or sixties who had recovered from COVID-19. The sample taken for sequencing was peripheral blood. V usage is TRBV7-3 and J usage is TRBJ2-1; tentatively, D is TRBD2 (5 bases). The CDR3 DNA reads TGTGCCAGCAGCGACTCTAGCAAACCCTACAATGAGCAGTTCTTC. Its protein is CASSDSSKPYNEQFF.